This TCR beta chain was recorded in a study of blood T cell repertoires in COVID-19. Looking at the study overall: The origin of the acute and convalescent COVID-19 samples was the United States, Italy and Spain. T cells, B-cell-depleted T cells, or PBMCs supplied cDNA or gDNA.

In the original analysis: Scientists estimated how many nucleated cells there were by amplifying reference gene primers. The repertoire was sequenced with immunoSEQ multiplex PCR; TCRdb's copy has only in-frame clones and lacks some. The V and J calls and clone size come from that table; D and trimming were worked out from the DNA. The table has 270,000 or so clones, 83% seen once; the top ten hold approximately 9%. Trimming cost V 6 bases and J 3 bases; bases outside gene matches: 8. The CDR3 contains 15 residues. From germline, CDR1 is MNHEY and CDR2 SVGEGT. The gene calls are TRBV6-2 or TRBV6-3 and TRBJ2-3, with 8 nucleotides matching TRBD1. The receptor was isolated from a woman aged 45 to 65 who had recovered from COVID-19. Sequencing was done on a sample of peripheral blood. CDR3 bases: TGTGCCAGCAGCCATACGGGACAGGTGACAGATACGCAGTATTTT. Protein product: CASSHTGQVTDTQYF.